The following is a TCR beta chain sequence with its context. Produced via immunoSEQ multiplex PCR; TCRdb's table is partial and in-frame only. This sample has about 44,000 clones, with 96% found just once. These data belong to a study of technical replicates of blood from a handful of donors. This CDR3 region has 16 residues. The germline gives CDR1 SGHNT, CDR2 YYREEE (reference sequence). Losses at the gene ends were 4 bases for V and 3 bases for J; bases not matched to a gene: 6. The chain employs TRBV5-4 and TRBJ2-2, with TRBD1 identical over 10 bases. The clonotype was recovered from a human donor in good health. Sequences were obtained from T cells isolated from PBMCs. CDR3: CASSGGQGKYTGELFF. DNA of the CDR3: TGTGCCAGCAGCGGGGGACAGGGGAAGTACACCGGGGAGCTGTTTTTT.